The 21 T cell receptor beta chains presented below share a single source sample, sequenced in a study of metastatic and nonmetastatic thyroid tumors. TCRdb reprocessed the PCR reads using MiXCR. Among around 53,000 clones listed, 20% to 25% were seen once. Patients underwent thyroid surgery, and none had received any treatment before it. Sequencing input: blood. The source is a female donor with papillary thyroid cancer or a benign thyroid nodule (not recorded which). Some clones in this sample may be carry-over from other donors' samples.

This clone was seen only a few times. The V call is TRBV18, the J call TRBJ1-1; possible D gene TRBD1, 6 bases. CDR3 length: 13 residues. Germline V gives CDR1 KGHSH, CDR2 LQKENI. DNA of the CDR3: TGTTCCATCGAAAGGACAGAGAACACTGAAGCTTTCTTT. Its translation is CSIERTENTEAFF.

This sequence joins TRBV20-1 and TRBJ2-7; TRBD2 might be the D (6 bases). Per the germline V gene, CDR1 is DFQATT and CDR2 is SNEGSKA (reference sequence). The V and J ends lost 7 bases and 4 bases respectively, with 14 bases between them. The CDR3 loop spans 12 amino acids. The CDR3 sequence is CSGLEDCYEQYF. CDR3 nucleotides: TGCAGTGGACTAGAGGACTGTTACGAGCAGTACTTC.

This clone was recorded many times. The chain employs TRBV3-1 and TRBJ2-7; possibly TRBD2 for D (6 bases). This CDR3 has 13 amino acids. The V gene lost 4 bases and the J gene lost 3 bases, with 10 bases spanning the gap. Germline V gene data show CDR1 as LGHDT and CDR2 as YNNKEL (reference sequence). Here the CDR3 DNA reads TGTGCCAGCAGCCGCGATAGCGGCTACGAGCAGTACTTC. It encodes CASSRDSGYEQYF.

This clone was observed at least ten times. The V gene is TRBV19, the J gene TRBJ2-1, with D uncertain. CDR3 size: 15 residues. Deletions cut 3 bases from V and 2 bases from J, with 11 bases between. Germline CDR1 LNHDA, CDR2 SQIVND (reference sequence). Here the CDR3 DNA reads TGTGCCAGTAGTATGAGGCTTCTACCCTACAATGAGCAGTTCTTC. Its translation is CASSMRLLPYNEQFF.

This clone was recorded many times. V usage is TRBV6-2 or TRBV6-3 and J usage is TRBJ2-7, with D uncertain. The germline V and J ends were trimmed by 6 bases and 2 bases, with 5 bases remaining between them. The CDR3 extends over 11 amino acids. Germline V gives CDR1 MNHEY, CDR2 SVGEGT. The CDR3 reads CASSDTYEQYF. The CDR3 coding sequence is TGTGCCAGCAGCGACACCTACGAGCAGTACTTC.

This clone came up many times. The chain employs TRBV2 and TRBJ2-7; TRBD1 matches 9 bases. The length of the CDR3 is 13 residues. V shed 7 bases, J shed 9 bases, and the junction held 10 bases outside the gene matches. Germline V gives CDR1 SNHLY, CDR2 FYNNEI. DNA for the CDR3: TGTGCCAGCACGCTGGACAGGGGTGTGGGGCAGTACTTC. Encoded protein: CASTLDRGVGQYF.

Points on this clone: A much larger clone is a single base away; this may be a read error. Other DNA sequences in the same sample also yield this CDR3. V gene TRBV7-9 combines with J gene TRBJ1-1; D gene uncertain. Trimming removed 1 base at V and 0 bases at J, with 6 bases between. The CDR3 length is 14 residues. CDR1 and CDR2 (germline): SEHNR, FQNEAQ (reference sequence). In DNA form, the CDR3 reads TGTGCCAGCAGCTTAGGTGTTGTGAACACTGAAGCTTTCTTT. It encodes CASSLGVVNTEAFF.

At least ten counts were recorded for this clone. This chain joins TRBV9 and TRBJ2-1; D might be TRBD2 (5 bases). CDR3 length: 15 amino acids. With 6 bases removed from V and 8 bases from J, the gap between germline ends came to 21 bases. The germline gives CDR1 SGDLS, CDR2 YYNGEE. The CDR3 loop is CASTSVESAGDEQFF. The CDR3 nucleotides read TGTGCCAGCACCAGCGTAGAAAGTGCCGGGGATGAGCAGTTCTTC.

As for this clone: Here the CDR3 omits its conserved ending phenylalanine or tryptophan, so a read error is the likely source. V gene TRBV12-3 or TRBV12-4 combines with J gene TRBJ2-3; D gene ambiguous. The CDR3 contains 12 residues. The V end was cut by 4 bases, the J end by 11 bases, with 13 bases between. This CDR3 is CASSSPAFLQYL. As DNA, the CDR3 is TGTGCCAGCAGTTCCCCTGCCTTTCTGCAGTATCTT.

In its sample, this clone was seen many times. Distinct nucleotide sequences in the sample also encode this CDR3. The chain employs TRBV15 and TRBJ1-5, with no clear D. The CDR3 consists of 15 residues. The V and J ends lost 0 bases and 3 bases respectively, with 9 bases between them. CDR1 LNHNV and CDR2 YYDKDF come from the germline V gene (reference sequence). CDR3 region: CATSRDKGPNQPQHF. CDR3 nucleotides: TGTGCCACCAGCAGAGATAAGGGCCCCAATCAGCCCCAGCATTTT.

This clone is termed medium-sized (0.01 to 0.1%). The chain has TRBV30 and TRBJ1-4; 7 bases are shared with TRBD1. The length of the CDR3 is 15 residues. With V trimmed by 3 bases and J by 0 bases, 4 bases remained unmatched. Germline loops: CDR1 GTSNPN, CDR2 SVGIG (reference sequence). The CDR3 DNA reads as TGTGCCTGGAGGCCTACAGGGGCAACTAATGAAAAACTGTTTTTT. Its translation is CAWRPTGATNEKLFF.

The V call is TRBV24-1, the J call TRBJ2-2; D unclear. Germline values: CDR1 KGHDR, CDR2 SFDVKD. Trimming removed 3 bases from V and 6 bases from J, with 7 bases in between. The CDR3 totals 13 residues. In DNA, the CDR3 is TGTGCCACCAGTGATGGGTCCCCCGGGGAGCTGTTTTTT. It yields the protein CATSDGSPGELFF.

This clone was seen many times. The chain joins TRBV7-3 to TRBJ2-3; weak D call: TRBD2 (5 bases). Per the germline V gene, CDR1 is SGHTA and CDR2 is FQGTGA. Trimming took off 5 bases at V and 1 base at J, with 7 bases between the two ends. The CDR3 is 13 amino acids. The CDR3 region has the DNA TGTGCCAGCAGCCTTAGCGGCACAGATACGCAGTATTTT. It yields the protein CASSLSGTDTQYF.

This clone was detected only once. This clone may be a read error of a much larger clone one base away. J is TRBJ2-5 and V is TRBV5-4, with 7 bases matching TRBD2. Germline V gene sequence: CDR1 SGHNT, CDR2 YYREEE (reference sequence). The CDR3 loop spans 15 amino acids. V lost 1 base, J lost 4 bases, and 7 bases stayed unmatched. In DNA form, the CDR3 reads TGTGCCAGCAGCTTGCGGCTAGCGGTAGGAGAGACCCAGTACTTC. This gives the protein CASSLRLAVGETQYF.

The sample holds many counts of this clone. The V gene is TRBV12-3 or TRBV12-4, the J gene TRBJ2-3; the D gene is possibly TRBD2 (7 bases). V was pared by 7 bases and J by 4 bases, with 18 bases between. This CDR3 has 15 residues. CDR3 loop: CASIGGGARADTQYF. CDR3 nucleotide sequence: TGTGCCAGCATAGGGGGGGGGGCGAGGGCAGATACGCAGTATTTT.

This clone was seen at least ten times. A read error may explain this, as a much larger clone is one base away. The chain recombines TRBV27 with TRBJ2-7; D is ambiguous. The CDR3 runs to 14 residues. Germline assignment: CDR1 MNHEY and CDR2 SMNVEV (reference sequence). Between the trimmed V and J ends, which lost 6 bases and 4 bases, there was a span of 16 bases. The CDR3 nucleotides read TGTGCCAGCAGCCCGGTGGCGGTACATTACGAGCAGTACTTC. This codes for CASSPVAVHYEQYF.

This clone was counted many times. The V call is TRBV7-3, the J call TRBJ1-1; the D gene is possibly TRBD1 (6 bases). The germline CDR1 and CDR2 sequences are SGHTA and FQGTGA. V dropped 5 bases and J dropped 0 bases, with 13 bases sitting between them. This CDR3 contains 15 residues. The CDR3 loop is CASSPKTGMNTEAFF. In nucleotides, the CDR3 is TGTGCCAGCAGCCCTAAAACAGGGATGAACACTGAAGCTTTCTTT.

This clone came up many times. This chain joins TRBV19 and TRBJ2-3; perhaps D is TRBD1 or TRBD2 (5 bases each). The germline V and J ends were trimmed by 6 bases and 5 bases, with 18 bases remaining between them. The CDR3 spans 15 residues. Germline CDR1 reads LNHDA; CDR2 reads SQIVND (reference sequence). This chain's CDR3 is CASSHRGGVLDTQYF. CDR3 nucleotide sequence: TGTGCCAGTAGCCACCGTGGGGGAGTTTTAGATACGCAGTATTTT.

This clone has at least ten counts. The sample carries other DNA sequences with the same CDR3. The gene calls are TRBV19 and TRBJ1-4, with 9 bases identical to TRBD1. CDR3 length equals 15 residues. V lost 5 bases, J lost 10 bases, and 11 bases stayed unmatched. Germline lookup yields CDR1 LNHDA and CDR2 SQIVND (reference sequence). The CDR3 bases are TGTGCCAGTAGTCCACGGACAGGGGACGGGGTAAAACTGTTTTTT. Its protein product is CASSPRTGDGVKLFF.

This sequence joins TRBV3-1 and TRBJ1-4; tentative D call: TRBD1 (5 bases). V was clipped by 2 bases and J by 7 bases, with 8 bases between them. CDR3 size: 13 residues. In germline, CDR1 is LGHDT, CDR2 YNNKEL (reference sequence). The CDR3, as DNA: TGTGCCAGCAGCCAACAGGGTTCTGAAAAACTGTTTTTT. It translates to CASSQQGSEKLFF.

Details on this clone: This may be a read error: a much more frequent sequence differs by one nucleotide. The chain is built from TRBV29-1 and TRBJ1-2; 7 nucleotides line up with TRBD1. This CDR3 comprises 11 residues. CDR1 and CDR2 (germline): SQVTM, ANQGSEA. The CDR3 sequence is CIAGDSYGYTF. CDR3 bases: TGCATCGCCGGGGACAGCTATGGCTACACCTTC.